Listed here are 21 T cell receptor beta chains from one sample, sequenced in a study of blood T cell repertoires in COVID-19. TCRdb's copy holds only in-frame clones and misses some; the assay was immunoSEQ multiplex PCR. The sample includes approximately 110,000 clones, 65% to 85% of them seen just once. The specimen was peripheral blood. These receptors all stem from a man aged 50-60 years with acute or convalescent COVID-19.

This clone occurred once. The chain employs TRBV7-3 and TRBJ2-3, with 13 bases fitting TRBD2. CDR1 is SGHTA and CDR2 is FQGTGA in the germline V gene. The CDR3 length is 17 residues. Trimming took 5 bases from V and 4 from J; bases not matched to a gene: 9. The CDR3, as DNA: TGTGCCAGCAGCCCCAGGAGTACTAGCGGGGGGGCAGATACGCAGTATTTT. Translated, it gives CASSPRSTSGGADTQYF.

The V and J genes are TRBV19 and TRBJ1-4; 8 nucleotides line up with TRBD1. The CDR3 length is 14 residues. Trimming took 6 bases from V and 6 from J; bases not matched to a gene: 6. Germline V CDR1 and CDR2: LNHDA, SQIVND (reference sequence). The CDR3 nucleotides are TGTGCCAGTAGAGACAGGGGCGGGGATGAAAAACTGTTTTTT. Encoded protein: CASRDRGGDEKLFF.

The chain couples TRBV6-1 to TRBJ2-7; TRBD2 aligns across 9 bases. From germline, CDR1 is MNHNS and CDR2 SASEGT. V gave up 0 bases and J gave up 0 bases; unmatched junction bases: 0. The CDR3 has 15 amino acids. The CDR3 nucleotides are TGTGCCAGCAGTGAAGCTAGCGGGAGCTCCTACGAGCAGTACGTC. Encoded protein: CASSEASGSSYEQYV.

The chain couples TRBV19 to TRBJ2-7; a weak D match, TRBD1 (7 bases). Trimming removed 5 bases from V and 2 bases from J, with 13 bases in between. Germline V gene sequence: CDR1 LNHDA, CDR2 SQIVND (reference sequence). This CDR3 comprises 14 residues. The CDR3 DNA sequence: TGTGCCAGTAGTTGGAGGGACAGTACCTACGAGCAGTACTTC. Translating gives CASSWRDSTYEQYF.

The rearrangement uses TRBV4-1 and TRBJ2-5, with 8 bases aligning to TRBD1. The V and J ends lost 5 bases and 2 bases, in that order; junction bases with no gene match: 13. Germline assignment: CDR1 MGHRA and CDR2 YSYEKL. The CDR3 sequence is 17 residues long. The CDR3 sequence is CASSYSYRGEFQETQYF. The CDR3 region has the DNA TGCGCCAGCAGCTACTCATACAGGGGGGAGTTTCAAGAGACCCAGTACTTC.

J is TRBJ2-7 and V is TRBV5-1; 7 bases fit TRBD1. Germline V lookup: CDR1 SGHRS, CDR2 YFSETQ. The CDR3 sequence is 13 residues long. With 0 bases clipped from V and 7 bases from J, the junction kept 4 bases outside the gene matches. The CDR3 DNA is TGCGCCAGCAGCTTGGGACAGGGCACGGAGCAGTACGTC. It specifies CASSLGQGTEQYV.

This clone was observed a few times. This chain joins TRBV7-9 and TRBJ2-3; 10 nucleotides align to TRBD2. Germline V gives CDR1 SEHNR, CDR2 FQNEAQ (reference sequence). J gave up 2 bases and V 5 bases, and 10 bases lay outside the gene matches. The CDR3 is made up of 17 amino acids. CDR3: CASSRRPSGGYTDTQYF. For the CDR3, the DNA is TGTGCCAGCAGCCGGAGGCCTAGCGGGGGATACACAGATACGCAGTATTTT.

The chain has TRBV6-6 and TRBJ1-2, with D hard to call. Germline CDR1 and CDR2: MNHNY and SVGAGI (reference sequence). The V end was cut by 6 bases, the J end by 1 base, with 9 bases between. The length of the CDR3 is 13 residues. This CDR3 is CASSRLDNYGYTF. The CDR3 DNA sequence: TGTGCCAGCAGCCGATTAGATAACTATGGCTACACCTTC.

The chain recombines TRBV28 with TRBJ1-5; no firm D call. CDR1 is MDHEN, CDR2 SYDVKM, per germline. V was pared by 6 bases and J by 0 bases, with 9 bases between. This CDR3 has 14 residues. The CDR3 loop reads CASSRHLSNQPQHF. The CDR3, as DNA: TGTGCCAGCAGCCGACACCTTAGCAATCAGCCCCAGCATTTT.

The chain links TRBV2 to TRBJ2-1, with 7 positions matching TRBD1. The CDR3 spans 14 residues. Germline trimming cut 6 bases from V and 2 bases from J; bases unmatched to any gene: 4. The germline gives CDR1 SNHLY, CDR2 FYNNEI. The CDR3 loop reads CASSQGETYNEQFF. The CDR3 DNA reads as TGTGCCAGCAGCCAGGGGGAGACCTACAATGAGCAGTTCTTC.

The V call is TRBV6-1, the J call TRBJ1-3; 8 nucleotides line up with TRBD1. Trimming at V came to 2 bases and at J to 0 bases, leaving 6 bases not matched to a gene. The CDR3 runs 17 residues. Germline V gives CDR1 MNHNS, CDR2 SASEGT. In nucleotides, the CDR3 is TGTGCCAGCAGTGAAAACCCTACAGGGGGCTCTGGAAACACCATATATTTT. This gives the protein CASSENPTGGSGNTIYF.

The rearrangement uses TRBV5-4 and TRBJ1-5; 8 positions agree with TRBD1. The CDR3 is made up of 16 amino acids. V dropped 4 bases and J dropped 3; count of bases not matched to a gene: 9. CDR1 and CDR2 from the germline V gene are SGHNT and YYREEE (reference sequence). CDR3 bases: TGTGCCAGCAGCAAAGCCCCGGGACAGGTCAATCAGCCCCAGCATTTT. Translation gives CASSKAPGQVNQPQHF.

The rearrangement links TRBV14 to TRBJ2-3; weak D call: TRBD1 (6 bases). V was shortened by 0 bases and J by 3 bases, with 13 bases between the two germline ends. Germline V CDR1 and CDR2: SGHDN, FVKESK. This CDR3 has 16 residues. CDR3 residues: CASSQDNGRGTDTQYF. CDR3 coding DNA: TGTGCCAGCAGCCAAGATAACGGCAGGGGAACAGATACGCAGTATTTT.

V usage is TRBV28 and J usage is TRBJ1-5, with a tentative D call TRBD1 (6 bases). CDR3 length equals 14 residues. Germline CDR1 and CDR2: MDHEN and SYDVKM. The V and J ends lost 5 bases and 2 bases respectively, with 10 bases between them. Here the CDR3 reads CASSPRQGNQPQHF. The CDR3 bases are TGTGCCAGCAGTCCTCGACAGGGCAATCAGCCCCAGCATTTT.

This clone was seen more than once but under ten times. The chain combines TRBV19 with TRBJ2-1; TRBD1 agrees at 9 bases. CDR1 LNHDA and CDR2 SQIVND come from the germline V gene (reference sequence). This CDR3 has 16 amino acids. The V segment lost 3 bases and the J segment 1 base; nucleotides outside the gene matches: 4. The CDR3: CASSIVQGASYNEQFF. The CDR3 DNA reads TGTGCCAGTAGTATCGTACAGGGGGCATCCTACAATGAGCAGTTCTTC.

V is TRBV15 and J is TRBJ2-7, with TRBD1 as a possible D gene (5 bases). The germline V gene has CDR1 LNHNV and CDR2 YYDKDF (reference sequence). V lost 3 bases, J lost 7 bases, and 16 bases lay in between. The CDR3 totals 14 residues. This CDR3 reads CATSREGHFGEQYF. The CDR3, as DNA: TGTGCCACCAGCAGGGAAGGACACTTTGGGGAGCAGTACTTC.

The chain couples TRBV5-1 to TRBJ1-6, with a tentative D call TRBD1 (6 bases). The germline CDR1 and CDR2 sequences are SGHRS and YFSETQ. The CDR3 consists of 15 residues. The V and J ends lost 1 base and 7 bases respectively, with 12 bases between them. The CDR3 nucleotides read TGCGCCAGCAGCTTGAGCGCCCAGGGGAATTCACCCCTCCACTTT. This translates into CASSLSAQGNSPLHF.

The chain uses TRBV5-6 and TRBJ2-7, with 7 bases that match TRBD1. The V gene end was trimmed by 4 bases and the J gene end by 1 base; junction bases not matched to a gene: 8. This CDR3 has 15 amino acids. CDR1 SGHDT and CDR2 YYEEEE come from the germline V gene. The CDR3, as DNA: TGTGCCAGCAGCAAAGGGACAGACCCGTCCTACGAGCAGTACTTC. Its protein product is CASSKGTDPSYEQYF.

This clone occurred once. In DNA, the CDR3 is TGTGCCAGCAGCCGGTCGACTAGCGGGGGAGAGACCCAGTACTTC. This sequence encodes CASSRSTSGGETQYF. The chain uses TRBV14 and TRBJ2-5, with 12 bases fitting TRBD2. V lost 4 bases and J lost 4; bases outside the gene matches: 4. CDR3 length: 15 amino acids. The germline V gene encodes CDR1 SGHDN and CDR2 FVKESK.

This clone has just a few counts. V gene TRBV5-4 combines with J gene TRBJ1-2, with TRBD1 matching over 9 bases. The CDR3 totals 17 residues. CDR1 is SGHNT and CDR2 is YYREEE in the germline V gene (reference sequence). J was trimmed by 4 bases and V by 0 bases; bases with no gene match: 10. The CDR3 here is CASSLDFGTGLIYGYTF. The CDR3 DNA reads as TGTGCCAGCAGCTTGGATTTCGGGACAGGGTTAATCTATGGCTACACCTTC.

The V call is TRBV7-9, the J call TRBJ2-3; 10 nucleotides line up with TRBD1. With 6 bases clipped from V and 4 bases from J, the junction kept 7 bases outside the gene matches. Per the germline V gene, CDR1 is SEHNR and CDR2 is FQNEAQ (reference sequence). This CDR3 is 15 amino acids long. CDR3 coding DNA: TGTGCCAGCAGACAGGACAGGGGGAAGTCAGATACGCAGTATTTT. Its translation is CASRQDRGKSDTQYF.